The 29 T cell receptor beta chains reported below all come from one sample, sequenced in a study of T cells in Graves' hyperthyroidism and ophthalmopathy (dated by TCRdb to 2018 to 2020). The library was obtained by multiplex PCR. The instrument given in TCRdb is Illumina HiSeq 2000. The TCR beta CDR3 regions were amplified from the RNA transcripts. For the first round of RT-PCR on the TCR CDR3, the HTBI primer set was used together with the Qiagen OneStep RT-PCR kit. TCRdb reanalyzed the raw reads on its own, using fastp at Q25 for trimming and MiXCR for clone calling, and kept in-frame beta chains. Rows are unified per CDR3 protein, each entry keeping the most common DNA and genes. For this sample there are around 110,000 distinct CDR3 sequences; approximately 16% appear just once. The ten largest make up roughly 40% of the sample. Sequencing was performed on blood. The receptors were sampled from a woman aged 45-60 years with Graves' hyperthyroidism.

This clonotype was recorded many times. The V call is TRBV2, the J call TRBJ2-1, with 7 bases that match TRBD2. Per the germline V gene, CDR1 is SNHLY and CDR2 is FYNNEI. The junction had 8 bases not matched to a gene; V was cut back by 8 bases and J by 4 bases. CDR3 length: 14 residues. CDR3: CASSPGTKYNEQFF. The CDR3 DNA follows: TGTGCCAGCTCACCAGGGACTAAATACAATGAGCAGTTCTTC.

This chain joins TRBV28 and TRBJ2-3; 8 nucleotides line up with TRBD2. The CDR3 loop spans 16 amino acids. V lost 5 bases and J lost 5; bases outside the gene matches: 12. CDR1 is MDHEN, CDR2 SYDVKM, per germline. This CDR3 is CASSPRPAGVGDTQYF. DNA of the CDR3: TGTGCCAGCAGTCCGCGACCAGCGGGAGTGGGAGATACGCAGTATTTT.

V gene TRBV18 combines with J gene TRBJ1-1, with unresolved D. There are 11 residues in the CDR3. Germline-derived CDR1 and CDR2 are KGHSH and LQKENI. With 3 bases removed from V and 5 bases from J, the gap between germline ends came to 4 bases. The CDR3 DNA follows: TGTGCCAGCTCACCGGAGACTGAAGCTTTCTTT. Its protein product is CASSPETEAFF.

This clonotype was recorded many times. This CDR3 is missing its conserved last phenylalanine or tryptophan, likely due to a read error. Written as DNA, the CDR3 is TGCGCCAGCAGCCCACAGACTAGCTCCTACGAGCAGTACCTC. It yields the protein CASSPQTSSYEQYL. The chain employs TRBV5-1 and TRBJ2-7, with a weak D call TRBD2 (6 bases). Germline lookup yields CDR1 SGHRS and CDR2 YFSETQ. V was shortened by 4 bases and J by 0 bases, with 11 bases between the two germline ends. CDR3 length: 14 residues.

This clonotype was found many times. The V call is TRBV9, the J call TRBJ2-1; TRBD2 is a possible D gene (6 bases). This CDR3 is built from 16 residues. The germline gives CDR1 SGDLS, CDR2 YYNGEE. Trimming cost V 0 bases and J 4 bases, with 14 bases left between them. The CDR3 DNA reads TGTGCCAGCAGCGTAGATCCGGGAGTAATGTACAATGAGCAGTTCTTC. Translated, it gives CASSVDPGVMYNEQFF.

This chain connects TRBV3-1 to TRBJ2-7; no clear D. V was cut by 0 bases and J by 2 bases, with 17 bases left in between. This CDR3 has 17 amino acids. The germline gives CDR1 LGHDT, CDR2 YNNKEL (reference sequence). The CDR3 region is CASSQESGIPWAYEQYF. The CDR3 region has the DNA TGTGCCAGCAGCCAAGAGAGTGGCATCCCGTGGGCCTACGAGCAGTACTTC.

This clonotype showed up many times. The chain couples TRBV7-9 to TRBJ2-3; D might be TRBD1 (5 bases). Germline lookup yields CDR1 SEHNR and CDR2 FQNEAQ (reference sequence). This CDR3 is 13 amino acids long. Trimming took 6 bases from V and 6 from J, leaving 13 bases between them. CDR3 region: CASRDPGADTQYF. For the CDR3, the DNA is TGTGCCAGCAGAGACCCTGGGGCGGATACGCAGTATTTT.

This clonotype was detected only a few times. The V call is TRBV20-1, the J call TRBJ2-1, with 8 bases aligning to TRBD1. The CDR3 length is 15 residues. The junction had 9 bases not matched to a gene; V was cut back by 2 bases and J by 6 bases. CDR1 is DFQATT, CDR2 SNEGSKA, per germline (reference sequence). CDR3 amino acids: CSARRFGQGTNEQFF. CDR3 in DNA: TGCAGTGCTAGAAGGTTCGGACAGGGAACCAATGAGCAGTTCTTC.

This clonotype was seen many times. The chain uses TRBV11-3 and TRBJ2-2, with D unclear. V lost 0 bases and J 6 bases, leaving 5 bases between the germline ends. This CDR3 has 13 residues. Per germline, CDR1 SGHNT and CDR2 YENEEA. The CDR3 loop is CASSLDLSGELFF. CDR3 nucleotide sequence: TGTGCCAGCAGCTTAGATCTTTCCGGGGAGCTGTTTTTT. Looking up the rest from reference TRBV11-3 and TRBJ2-2 gives the full variable domain: EAGVVQSPRYKIIEKKQPVAFWCNPISGHNTLYWYLQNLGQGPELLIRYENEEAVDDSQLPKDRFSAERLKGVDSTLKIQPAELGDSAVYLCASSLDLSGELFFGEGSRLTVL.

This clonotype was counted between two and nine times. The chain is built from TRBV27 and TRBJ2-4; D is possibly TRBD1 (5 bases). The CDR3 loop spans 14 amino acids. Trimming took off 4 bases at V and 2 bases at J, with 9 bases between the two ends. CDR1 and CDR2 from the germline V gene are MNHEY and SMNVEV (reference sequence). The CDR3 is CASSSQGSKNIQYF. The DNA for the CDR3 is TGTGCCAGCAGTTCCCAGGGTTCCAAAAACATTCAGTACTTC.

A single count supports this clonotype. The V call is TRBV24-1, the J call TRBJ2-3; 9 bases line up with TRBD2. Looked up from germline, CDR1 is KGHDR and CDR2 is SFDVKD. With V trimmed by 6 bases and J by 6 bases, 12 bases remained unmatched. This CDR3 comprises 16 residues. The CDR3 sequence is CATSPTSGSSVDTQYF. CDR3 coding DNA: TGTGCCACCAGTCCAACTAGCGGGTCTTCAGTGGATACGCAGTATTTT.

This clonotype was seen at least ten times. The chain has TRBV18 and TRBJ1-1, with D unresolved. The germline CDR1 and CDR2 sequences are KGHSH and LQKENI. CDR3 length: 13 amino acids. The V and J ends lost 3 bases and 6 bases respectively, with 11 bases between them. The CDR3 sequence: CASSPPGRAEAFF. DNA for the CDR3: TGTGCCAGCTCACCGCCCGGACGGGCTGAAGCTTTCTTT.

This clonotype was found many times. The V call is TRBV15, the J call TRBJ2-7; 11 bases are shared with TRBD2. Germline CDR1 reads LNHNV; CDR2 reads YYDKDF (reference sequence). J lost 1 base, V lost 6 bases, and 5 bases had no gene match. This CDR3 has 15 amino acids. The CDR3 bases are TGTGCCACCAGGGATCTAGCGGGAGGTTCCTACGAGCAGTACTTC. Its protein is CATRDLAGGSYEQYF.

This clonotype has a count of ten or more. This sequence joins TRBV7-6 and TRBJ2-5; D not certain. Trimming took off 1 base at V and 1 base at J, with 10 bases between the two ends. This CDR3 is 15 amino acids long. The germline V gene encodes CDR1 SGHVS and CDR2 FNYEAQ. The CDR3 region has the DNA TGTGCCAGCAGCTTAGAGTTGACAAGCCAAGAGACCCAGTACTTC. As protein: CASSLELTSQETQYF. Based on the CDR3 plus reference TRBV7-6 and TRBJ2-5, the full variable domain is GAGVSQSPRYKVTKRGQDVALRCDPISGHVSLYWYRQALGQGPEFLTYFNYEAQQDKSGLPNDRFSAERPEGSISTLTIQRTEQRDSAMYRCASSLELTSQETQYFGPGTRLLVL.

This clonotype has at least ten counts. V is TRBV20-1 and J is TRBJ2-7, with D tentatively TRBD1 (5 bases). This CDR3 region has 15 residues. CDR1 and CDR2 (germline): DFQATT, SNEGSKA (reference sequence). Trimming shortened V by 1 base and J by 0 bases, and 13 bases separated the two germline ends. CDR3 amino acids: CSARVWGSTSYEQYF. As DNA, the CDR3 is TGCAGTGCTAGAGTGTGGGGCAGCACCTCCTACGAGCAGTACTTC.

This clonotype was seen many times. This chain links TRBV5-6 with TRBJ1-2; D is unclear. Trimming removed 4 bases at V and 7 bases at J, with 14 bases between. The CDR3 extends over 13 amino acids. The V gene's germline CDR1 is SGHDT and CDR2 YYEEEE. The CDR3 DNA reads TGTGCCAGCAGCCTGTCCGGCCTCCCTGGCTACACCTTC. The encoded protein is CASSLSGLPGYTF.

This clonotype has more than one count but fewer than ten. The V call is TRBV29-1, the J call TRBJ2-1, with TRBD2 identical over 13 bases. CDR3 length: 15 amino acids. Germline-derived CDR1 and CDR2 are SQVTM and ANQGSEA. Trimming took 7 bases from V and 10 from J; bases not matched to a gene: 13. The CDR3 here is CSATPGLAGLNEQFF. DNA of the CDR3: TGCAGCGCTACTCCGGGACTAGCGGGACTTAACGAGCAGTTCTTC.

The V call is TRBV5-4, the J call TRBJ2-3, with TRBD2 matching over 11 bases. V shed 7 bases, J shed 2 bases, and the junction held 12 bases outside the gene matches. The germline V gene has CDR1 SGHNT and CDR2 YYREEE (reference sequence). This CDR3 spans 17 amino acids. CDR3: CASGRSGTSGPTDTQYF. CDR3 DNA sequence: TGTGCCAGCGGAAGATCCGGGACTAGCGGCCCCACAGATACGCAGTATTTT.

Many counts were recorded for this clonotype. The rearrangement links TRBV20-1 to TRBJ2-5; the D gene could be TRBD1 or TRBD2 (5 bases each). V was trimmed by 3 bases and J by 5 bases, leaving 19 bases between them. Germline V gives CDR1 DFQATT, CDR2 SNEGSKA (reference sequence). The CDR3 is 15 amino acids. In nucleotides, the CDR3 is TGCAGTGCTAGGGGAAAGGCCGGGACGATCGAGACCCAGTACTTC. As protein: CSARGKAGTIETQYF.

At least ten counts were recorded for this clonotype. The chain couples TRBV29-1 to TRBJ1-4, with 7 bases aligning to TRBD1. CDR1 is SQVTM, CDR2 ANQGSEA, per germline. After removal of 6 bases from V and 7 bases from J, the junction contained 8 bases not matched to a gene. This CDR3 has 13 residues. The CDR3 region has the DNA TGCAGCGTCGGGCAGGGGGTGACTGAAAAACTGTTTTTT. Translated, it gives CSVGQGVTEKLFF.

This clonotype was picked up many times. The V call is TRBV7-8, the J call TRBJ2-3, with TRBD2 matching 8 bases. Germline values: CDR1 SGHVS, CDR2 FQNEAQ. V lost 1 base to trimming and J lost 0 bases; unmatched junction nucleotides: 3. The CDR3 is made up of 16 amino acids. The CDR3 DNA sequence: TGTGCCAGCAGCTTAGATATAGCGGGGAGCACAGATACGCAGTATTTT. Its protein is CASSLDIAGSTDTQYF.

This clonotype was found many times. The chain links TRBV19 to TRBJ2-2; no reliable D call. The germline CDR1 and CDR2 sequences are LNHDA and SQIVND (reference sequence). V lost 3 bases and J lost 1, with 6 bases in between. CDR3 length: 14 residues. The CDR3 is CASSISGNTGELFF. CDR3 coding DNA: TGTGCCAGTAGTATCTCCGGGAACACCGGGGAGCTGTTTTTT.

This clonotype was seen repeatedly, ten times or more. This rearrangement joins TRBV6-1 to TRBJ1-5; no definite D call. V was trimmed by 6 bases and J by 2 bases, leaving 8 bases between them. The CDR3 consists of 13 residues. The germline V gene encodes CDR1 MNHNS and CDR2 SASEGT. The CDR3 DNA is TGTGCCAGCAGCCCGGAGGGCAATCAGCCCCAGCATTTT. Translation gives CASSPEGNQPQHF.

This clonotype was detected ten times or more. V gene TRBV28 combines with J gene TRBJ2-1; D gene ambiguous. Germline lookup yields CDR1 MDHEN and CDR2 SYDVKM. CDR3 length: 14 residues. Between the trimmed V and J ends, which lost 6 bases and 4 bases, there was a span of 13 bases. CDR3 DNA sequence: TGTGCCAGCAGACGGACGGGCCGATACAATGAGCAGTTCTTC. It encodes CASRRTGRYNEQFF.

This clonotype was picked up many times. The chain carries TRBV20-1 and TRBJ2-7; 9 bases are a match to TRBD2. The junction had 9 bases not matched to a gene; V was cut back by 0 bases and J by 3 bases. Germline V gene lookup returns CDR1 DFQATT and CDR2 SNEGSKA (reference sequence). This CDR3 spans 16 amino acids. CDR3 nucleotide sequence: TGCAGTGCTAGAGATGGGGGTAGCGGGAGAATCTACGAGCAGTACTTC. Translated: CSARDGGSGRIYEQYF.

This clonotype came up a few times. The chain employs TRBV7-9 and TRBJ1-1; no definite D call. V lost 4 bases, J lost 7 bases, and 7 bases lay in between. The CDR3 runs to 11 residues. Germline CDR1 SEHNR, CDR2 FQNEAQ (reference sequence). In DNA form, the CDR3 reads TGTGCCAGCAGCTGGTCCCATGAAGCTTTCTTT. Residues: CASSWSHEAFF.

The rearrangement joins TRBV19 to TRBJ2-4, with 8 positions matching TRBD2. CDR1 is LNHDA and CDR2 is SQIVND in the germline V gene (reference sequence). V shed 7 bases and J 9 bases; nucleotides not matched to a gene: 14. The CDR3 totals 15 residues. CDR3 sequence: CASTDHMGLAGIQYF. The CDR3, as DNA: TGTGCCAGTACTGACCACATGGGGCTAGCGGGCATTCAGTACTTC.

This clonotype occurred many times. J is TRBJ2-3 and V is TRBV20-1, with 15 bases fitting TRBD2. The V and J ends lost 3 bases and 5 bases, in that order; junction bases with no gene match: 12. CDR3 length: 18 residues. Germline V gives CDR1 DFQATT, CDR2 SNEGSKA (reference sequence). The CDR3 region has the DNA TGCAGTGCTAGGATTCAGGGACTAGCGGGAGGAAACGGAGATACGCAGTATTTT. Translation gives CSARIQGLAGGNGDTQYF.

This clonotype was detected many times. J is TRBJ2-3 and V is TRBV7-6; D is uncertain. V was shortened by 6 bases and J by 2 bases, with 15 bases between the two germline ends. The CDR3 runs 15 residues. Germline V gene lookup returns CDR1 SGHVS and CDR2 FNYEAQ. This chain's CDR3 is CASRLDGRNTDTQYF. In DNA form, the CDR3 reads TGTGCCAGCAGACTCGACGGAAGAAACACAGATACGCAGTATTTT.